This T cell receptor beta chain is drawn from a study of T-cell reconstitution after alpha-beta-depleted transplantation in children. V shed 5 bases and J shed 5 bases, with 12 bases lying between them. The germline V gene encodes CDR1 SEHNR and CDR2 FQNEAQ (reference sequence). The CDR3 sequence is 14 residues long. Only a few counts were recorded for this clonotype. Preparation of the TCRbeta library used unique molecular identifiers. TCRdb reprocessed the PCR reads with MiXCR, giving one entry per CDR3 protein. The repertoire has roughly 590,000 distinct CDR3 sequences, about 15% of them found once; the top ten carry 1.1%.

Here the sequenced sample was PBMCs from the stem cell graft donor, taken from the stem cell graft. V usage is TRBV7-9 and J usage is TRBJ1-4, with a weak D call TRBD1 (6 bases). The receptor's source is a human donor who donated a stem cell graft to a child with acute myeloid leukemia. CDR3 amino acids: CASSNQGLNEKLFF. CDR3 sequence (DNA): TGTGCCAGCAGCAATCAGGGGCTCAATGAAAAACTGTTTTTT. Drawing the rest from reference TRBV7-9 and TRBJ1-4, the complete variable domain is DTGVSQNPRHKITKRGQNVTFRCDPISEHNRLYWYRQTLGQGPEFLTYFQNEAQLEKSRLLSDRFSAERPKGSFSTLEIQRTEQGDSAMYLCASSNQGLNEKLFFGSGTQLSVL.